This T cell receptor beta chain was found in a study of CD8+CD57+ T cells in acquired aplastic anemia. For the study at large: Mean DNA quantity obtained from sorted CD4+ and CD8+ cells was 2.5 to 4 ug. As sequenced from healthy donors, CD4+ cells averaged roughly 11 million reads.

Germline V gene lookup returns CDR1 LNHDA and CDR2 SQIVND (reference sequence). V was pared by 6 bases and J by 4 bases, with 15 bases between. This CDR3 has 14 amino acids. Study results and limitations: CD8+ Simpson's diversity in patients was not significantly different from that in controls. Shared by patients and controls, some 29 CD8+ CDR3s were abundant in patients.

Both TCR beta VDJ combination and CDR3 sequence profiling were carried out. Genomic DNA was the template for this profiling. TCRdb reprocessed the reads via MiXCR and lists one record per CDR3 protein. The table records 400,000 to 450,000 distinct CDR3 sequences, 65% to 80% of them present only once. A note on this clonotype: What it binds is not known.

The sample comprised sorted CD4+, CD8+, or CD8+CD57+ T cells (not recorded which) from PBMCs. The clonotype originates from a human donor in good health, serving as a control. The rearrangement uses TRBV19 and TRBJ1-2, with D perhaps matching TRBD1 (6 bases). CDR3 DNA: TGTGCCAGTAGGGGTGACAGGAGGGGCTATGGCTACACCTTC. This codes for CASRGDRRGYGYTF.